This entry describes one T cell receptor (beta chain). As yet, its antigen is unknown. This entry comes from a study of tumor and adjacent non-tumor tissue in lung cancer. Study-level results: Tumor tissue had significantly higher TCR diversity than normal lung. Tumor TCR diversity, when higher, was linked to shorter survival. Tumor repertoires had a smaller top 100 clone share than normal lung.

RNA was extracted from bulk tissue without any cell sorting. The library came from three nested PCR rounds adapted from ARM-PCR protocols. TCRdb re-derived calls from the multiplex PCR reads in MiXCR, one entry per CDR3 protein. The table shows more than 70,000 distinct CDR3 sequences, with 61% occurring only once. Per the germline V gene, CDR1 is LNHDA and CDR2 is SQIVND (reference sequence). After removal of 3 bases from V and 3 bases from J, the junction contained 10 bases not matched to a gene. This CDR3 is 17 amino acids long. The clonotype was recovered from a man between 65 and 80 years old with non-small cell lung cancer. Sample: lung tumor tissue. V usage is TRBV19 and J usage is TRBJ2-4; 8 bases line up with TRBD2. CDR3 coding DNA: TGTGCCAGTAGTATTTATGCTAGCGGGCTAGTCAAAAACATTCAGTACTTC. The encoded protein is CASSIYASGLVKNIQYF.